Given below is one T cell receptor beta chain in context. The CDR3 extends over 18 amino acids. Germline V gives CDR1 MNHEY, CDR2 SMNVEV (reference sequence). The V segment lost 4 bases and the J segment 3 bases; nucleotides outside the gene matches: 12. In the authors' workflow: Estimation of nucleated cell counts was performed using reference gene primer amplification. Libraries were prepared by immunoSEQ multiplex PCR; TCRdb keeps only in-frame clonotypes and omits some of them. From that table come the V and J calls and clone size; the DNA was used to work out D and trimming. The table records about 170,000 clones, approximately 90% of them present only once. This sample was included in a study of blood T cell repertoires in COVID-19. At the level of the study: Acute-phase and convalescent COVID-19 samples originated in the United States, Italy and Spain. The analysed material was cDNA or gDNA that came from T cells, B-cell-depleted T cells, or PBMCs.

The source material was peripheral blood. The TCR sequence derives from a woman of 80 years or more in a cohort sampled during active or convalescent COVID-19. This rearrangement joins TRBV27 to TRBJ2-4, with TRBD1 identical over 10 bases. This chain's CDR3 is CASSSPLGTGVGKNIQYF. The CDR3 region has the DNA TGTGCCAGCAGTTCCCCCCTCGGGACAGGGGTTGGCAAAAACATTCAGTACTTC.